The clone carrying this T cell receptor (beta chain) has more than one count but fewer than ten. Antigen: not known. The CDR3 has 12 residues. The V end lost 6 bases, the J end lost 2 bases, and 8 bases lay between the germline ends. Germline-derived CDR1 and CDR2 are MNHNY and SVGAGI (reference sequence). The authors ran a second PCR of roughly 6 to 12 cycles using a sample-barcoded 5' primer and a J-beta primer mix. Each CDR3 protein is one row after TCRdb ran MiXCR on the 5' RACE reads. Among 910,000 or so distinct CDR3 sequences listed, roughly 51% were seen once. This sample is drawn from a study of blood T cells in healthy people across ages. Study conclusions and caveats: Since the PBMCs were unsorted, naive and antigen-experienced cells could not be conclusively compared.

The sample was blood. V usage is TRBV6-6 and J usage is TRBJ2-7; perhaps TRBD1 as D (5 bases). The receptor was derived from a woman aged 55-70 years in good health. The CDR3: CASRTTAYEQYF. CDR3 DNA sequence: TGTGCCAGCAGGACGACAGCCTACGAGCAGTACTTC.